Reported below is one TCR beta chain. The antigen is unknown. RNA transcripts gave rise to amplified TCR beta CDR3 regions. A set of HTBI primers served as the primers for a first-round RT-PCR of the TCR CDR3. MiXCR, run by TCRdb on the multiplex PCR reads, gives a single entry per CDR3 protein. The sample records 800,000 or so distinct CDR3 sequences, roughly 40% being singletons. The authors deemed Graves' hyperthyroidism stable absent ophthalmopathy progression within 18 months. A patient was excluded if there was uncontrolled infection, other autoimmune disease, pregnancy or lactation. The record originates from a study of T cells in Graves' hyperthyroidism and ophthalmopathy. Study observations and caveats: Most expanded thyroid clonotypes above 0.001 also appeared in blood.

Germline loops: CDR1 LNHDA, CDR2 SQIVND (reference sequence). This CDR3 spans 14 amino acids. With 9 bases removed from V and 1 base from J, the gap between germline ends came to 15 bases. The rearrangement joins TRBV19 to TRBJ1-1; D is unclear. The clonotype comes from a man aged 18 to 30 with Graves' hyperthyroidism. Source material: blood. This CDR3 reads CASLMDLTNTEAFF. The CDR3 region has the DNA TGTGCCAGCTTGATGGACCTCACGAACACTGAAGCTTTCTTT.